Only a few counts were recorded for the clone carrying this TCR beta chain. The antigen remains undetermined. TCRdb recomputed calls from the 5' RACE reads with MiXCR, one row per CDR3 protein. This table holds under 200,000 distinct CDR3 sequences, roughly 11% found once. This record comes from a study of T-cell memory formation after mild COVID-19. Study context: The study found TCR clusters largely donor specific. Study findings and constraints: The study detected some responding clones in pre-infection memory, suggesting cross-reactive memory joined.

This CDR3 contains 16 residues. V shed 8 bases and J 4 bases; nucleotides not matched to a gene: 11. CDR1 is MDHEN, CDR2 SYDVKM, per germline. V usage is TRBV28 and J usage is TRBJ2-5; TRBD1 matches at 12 bases. What was sequenced was PBMCs or a T cell subset sorted from them (not recorded which). The source of this sequence is a young man who had mild COVID-19 (a few samples of this study predate the infection). Cell type and time point are not known. CDR3 sequence reads: CASAPGGQGARETQYF. The CDR3 nucleotides read TGTGCCAGCGCCCCCGGGGGACAGGGGGCTCGAGAGACCCAGTACTTC.